This is a list of T cell receptor beta chains from one sample in a study of CD8 T cells in Susac syndrome. TCRdb reprocessed the immunoSEQ multiplex PCR reads with MiXCR, giving one entry per CDR3 protein. The sample holds fewer than 90,000 distinct CDR3 sequences, approximately 95% seen once. Sequences were obtained from CD8+ T cells from PBMCs. The receptors here all came from a human donor with Susac syndrome. CDR3s include the opening cysteine and the closing phenylalanine or tryptophan. D genes are given only for firm matches. A row's size may be missing; if present it is once, few, many or a size class.

d_gene: .; v_gene: TRBV20-1; abundance: .; len: 12; j_gene: TRBJ1-1; CDR3nt: TGCAGTGCCGAGAGACTGAACACTGAAGCTTTCTTT; CDR3aa: CSAERLNTEAFF
d_gene: TRBD2; v_gene: TRBV29-1; abundance: .; len: 17; j_gene: TRBJ2-3; CDR3nt: TGCAGCGTTCGAGCGGGGGGCCGGATCTGGAGCACAGATACGCAGTATTTT; CDR3aa: CSVRAGGRIWSTDTQYF
d_gene: TRBD2; v_gene: TRBV10-1; abundance: once; len: 15; j_gene: TRBJ2-7; CDR3nt: TGCGCCAGCAGTGCAATGCGGGAGGGCGACTACGAGCAGTACTTC; CDR3aa: CASSAMREGDYEQYF
d_gene: TRBD1; v_gene: TRBV3-1; abundance: .; len: 16; j_gene: TRBJ2-1; CDR3nt: TGTGCCAGCAGCCAAGTTACAGGGGGAAGGAATGATGAGCAGTTCTTC; CDR3aa: CASSQVTGGRNDEQFF
d_gene: TRBD1; v_gene: TRBV29-1; abundance: once; len: 15; j_gene: TRBJ2-2; CDR3nt: TGCAGCGTAGGGGGCGCCCCACCGAACACCGGGGAGCTGTTTTTT; CDR3aa: CSVGGAPPNTGELFF
d_gene: TRBD2; v_gene: TRBV20-1; abundance: .; len: 15; j_gene: TRBJ2-1; CDR3nt: TGCAGTCCCTCCTTAGATAGCGGGAGGCCCAATGAGCAGTTCTTC; CDR3aa: CSPSLDSGRPNEQFF
d_gene: .; v_gene: TRBV3-1; abundance: .; len: 14; j_gene: TRBJ1-1; CDR3nt: TGTGCCAGCAGCCAAGGGGGGCCCAGCACTGAAGCTTTCTTT; CDR3aa: CASSQGGPSTEAFF
d_gene: .; v_gene: TRBV7-9; abundance: .; len: 12; j_gene: TRBJ2-1; CDR3nt: TGTGCCAGCAGCTTGGGGACCGTTGAGCAGTTCTTC; CDR3aa: CASSLGTVEQFF
d_gene: TRBD1; v_gene: TRBV20-1; abundance: .; len: 14; j_gene: TRBJ1-4; CDR3nt: TGCAGTGCCCCCACCGGGACAGAGACTCGAAAACTGTTTTTT; CDR3aa: CSAPTGTETRKLFF
d_gene: .; v_gene: TRBV10-3; abundance: once; len: 18; j_gene: TRBJ2-5; CDR3nt: TGTGCCATCCCGAGTGGGAGGTCCCAGGTGGGGTGTCAAGAGACCCAGTACTTC; CDR3aa: CAIPSGRSQVGCQETQYF
d_gene: TRBD1; v_gene: TRBV7-9; abundance: .; len: 14; j_gene: TRBJ2-5; CDR3nt: TGTGCCAGCAGCCAGCGGACAGGGCAAGAGACCCAGTACTTC; CDR3aa: CASSQRTGQETQYF
d_gene: .; v_gene: TRBV5-1; abundance: .; len: 13; j_gene: TRBJ2-7; CDR3nt: TGCGCCAGCAGCGAGGACGGGGGGCAGGAGCAGTACTTC; CDR3aa: CASSEDGGQEQYF
d_gene: .; v_gene: TRBV20-1; abundance: .; len: 15; j_gene: TRBJ1-1; CDR3nt: TGCAGTGCTAGAGATCAGGGGAGCCCGAACACTGAAGCTTTCTTT; CDR3aa: CSARDQGSPNTEAFF
d_gene: .; v_gene: TRBV7-9; abundance: .; len: 12; j_gene: TRBJ2-1; CDR3nt: TGTGCCAGCAGCTTATATGGATATGAGCAGTTCTTC; CDR3aa: CASSLYGYEQFF
d_gene: .; v_gene: TRBV5-4; abundance: .; len: 14; j_gene: TRBJ2-3; CDR3nt: TGTGCCAGCAGCTTCAGTGGGAGCACAGATACGCAGTATTTT; CDR3aa: CASSFSGSTDTQYF
d_gene: TRBD1; v_gene: TRBV7-9; abundance: .; len: 15; j_gene: TRBJ1-1; CDR3nt: TGTGCCAGCAGCCCCGTGGGACAGCAGAACACTGAAGCTTTCTTT; CDR3aa: CASSPVGQQNTEAFF
d_gene: TRBD2; v_gene: TRBV11-2; abundance: .; len: 16; j_gene: TRBJ2-3; CDR3nt: TGTGCCAGCAGCTTTGGTTTGACTAGCGGGAGTTCGGGACAGTATTTT; CDR3aa: CASSFGLTSGSSGQYF
d_gene: TRBD1; v_gene: TRBV7-9; abundance: .; len: 14; j_gene: TRBJ1-2; CDR3nt: TGTGCCAGCAGCTTGGCAGGGGGCAACTATGGCTACACCTTC; CDR3aa: CASSLAGGNYGYTF
d_gene: .; v_gene: TRBV24-1; abundance: .; len: 15; j_gene: TRBJ2-2; CDR3nt: TGTGCCACCAGTGAGGCGGCTCCGAACACCGGGGAGCTGTTTTTT; CDR3aa: CATSEAAPNTGELFF
d_gene: .; v_gene: TRBV4-1; abundance: .; len: 14; j_gene: TRBJ2-7; CDR3nt: TGCGCCAGCAGCCTCGACCCGACGAGCGACGAGCAGTACTTC; CDR3aa: CASSLDPTSDEQYF
d_gene: .; v_gene: TRBV7-2; abundance: .; len: 14; j_gene: TRBJ2-5; CDR3nt: TGTGCCAGCAGCTTATTTGCAGGGGTGGAGACCCAGTACTTC; CDR3aa: CASSLFAGVETQYF
d_gene: .; v_gene: TRBV12-3/TRBV12-4; abundance: .; len: 13; j_gene: TRBJ2-6; CDR3nt: TGTGCCAGCAGGGGTCCAGGGGCCAACGTCCTGACTTTC; CDR3aa: CASRGPGANVLTF
d_gene: TRBD2; v_gene: TRBV15; abundance: .; len: 15; j_gene: TRBJ2-5; CDR3nt: TGTGCCACCAGCAGAGGGCTAGCGGGAGGAGAGACCCAGTACTTC; CDR3aa: CATSRGLAGGETQYF
d_gene: .; v_gene: TRBV6-1; abundance: .; len: 16; j_gene: TRBJ2-1; CDR3nt: TGTGCCAGCAGGCCCGGAGTCGCGAGCTCCTACAATGAGCAGTTCTTC; CDR3aa: CASRPGVASSYNEQFF
d_gene: .; v_gene: TRBV7-8; abundance: .; len: 14; j_gene: TRBJ1-2; CDR3nt: TGTGCCAGCAGCTTATATACGTTCGACTATGGCTACACCTTC; CDR3aa: CASSLYTFDYGYTF
d_gene: .; v_gene: TRBV15; abundance: .; len: 17; j_gene: TRBJ2-2; CDR3nt: TGTGCCACCAGCAGTTCCCCAAGGACAGCCAACACCGGGGAGCTGTTTTTT; CDR3aa: CATSSSPRTANTGELFF
d_gene: .; v_gene: TRBV18; abundance: .; len: 16; j_gene: TRBJ1-3; CDR3nt: TGTGCCAGCTCACCGGCCATAGGGACATCTGGAAACACCATATATTTT; CDR3aa: CASSPAIGTSGNTIYF
d_gene: TRBD2; v_gene: TRBV20-1; abundance: .; len: 15; j_gene: TRBJ2-1; CDR3nt: TGCAGTGCTAGACACCGGGCTAGCGGGAGGAATGAGCAGTTCTTC; CDR3aa: CSARHRASGRNEQFF
d_gene: .; v_gene: TRBV20-1; abundance: .; len: 13; j_gene: TRBJ1-4; CDR3nt: TGCAGTGCTAGTCGGAGGGAGAGTGAAAAACTGTTTTTT; CDR3aa: CSASRRESEKLFF
d_gene: .; v_gene: TRBV6-1; abundance: .; len: 14; j_gene: TRBJ2-7; CDR3nt: TGTGCCAGCAGTGAAGTAGGAAGCTCCTACGAGCAGTACTTC; CDR3aa: CASSEVGSSYEQYF
d_gene: .; v_gene: TRBV4-2; abundance: .; len: 13; j_gene: TRBJ2-7; CDR3nt: TGTGCCAGCAGCCAAGGACCTGGACGCGAGCAGTACTTC; CDR3aa: CASSQGPGREQYF
d_gene: .; v_gene: TRBV4-2; abundance: .; len: 13; j_gene: TRBJ2-1; CDR3nt: TGTGCCAGCAGCCAAGCCCTCCTGCATGAGCAGTTCTTC; CDR3aa: CASSQALLHEQFF
d_gene: .; v_gene: TRBV20-1; abundance: .; len: 15; j_gene: TRBJ2-7; CDR3nt: TGCAGTGCTAGAGGTTTACACAGGGTATCCTACGAGCAGTACTTC; CDR3aa: CSARGLHRVSYEQYF
d_gene: .; v_gene: TRBV30; abundance: .; len: 16; j_gene: TRBJ1-2; CDR3nt: TGTGCCTGGAGTGACCTGTTCGGGGTTGGGGGCTATGGCTACACCTTC; CDR3aa: CAWSDLFGVGGYGYTF
d_gene: TRBD1; v_gene: TRBV19; abundance: .; len: 12; j_gene: TRBJ1-2; CDR3nt: TGTGCCAGTCAACAGGGGGCAGGAGGCTACACCTTC; CDR3aa: CASQQGAGGYTF
d_gene: .; v_gene: TRBV28; abundance: .; len: 11; j_gene: TRBJ2-5; CDR3nt: TGTGCCAGCAGCGATTGGGGGACCCAGTACTTC; CDR3aa: CASSDWGTQYF
d_gene: .; v_gene: TRBV20-1; abundance: .; len: 11; j_gene: TRBJ1-2; CDR3nt: TGCAGTGCTAGCACGGACGGCGGCTACACCTTC; CDR3aa: CSASTDGGYTF